The clone carrying this TCR beta chain was observed a few times. A junction boundary mismatches the germline segment, possibly from a read error. The data were obtained in a study of T cells in Graves' hyperthyroidism and ophthalmopathy. Researchers took RNA transcripts and amplified the TCR beta CDR3 regions from them. A set of HTBI primers served as the primers for a first-round RT-PCR of the TCR CDR3. MiXCR, run by TCRdb on the multiplex PCR reads, gives a single entry per CDR3 protein. The sample contains under 700,000 distinct CDR3 sequences, about 45% of which appear only once. No ophthalmopathy progression within 18 months constituted stable Graves' hyperthyroidism. Newly diagnosed hyperthyroidism, duration under 2 months, in patients aged 18 to 65. CDR3 length: 14 amino acids. CDR1 and CDR2 from the germline V gene are ENHRY and SYGVKD.

The sequencing sample was made of peripheral blood or thyroid tissue (not recorded which). The receptor comes from a woman between 18 and 30 years old with Graves' hyperthyroidism. This chain links TRBV10-3 with TRBJ2-5; TRBD1 matches 8 bases. CDR3 amino acids: CASSYGGQEKTQYF. In DNA, the CDR3 is TGTGCCAGCAGTTACGGGGGACAGGAAAAGACCCAGTACTTC.